Listed below are T cell receptor beta chains from one sample, sequenced in a study of blood T cell repertoires in COVID-19. Generated by immunoSEQ multiplex PCR, the TCRdb table keeps only in-frame clones and is missing some. This table has more than 95,000 clones, almost 80% appearing once. Material for sequencing was peripheral blood. These receptors came from a human donor in a cohort sampled during active COVID-19. The CDR3 runs from the conserved cysteine through the conserved F or W. Each record gives: V gene, D gene, clone size, J gene, CDR3 protein, CDR3 DNA. D genes are given only for firm matches. For some rows the clone size is stated as once, few or many, or as a class when expanded; others skip it.

>TRBV2|TRBD2|NA|TRBJ2-5
CASTPRRTSDRYQETQYF
TGTGCCAGCACTCCAAGAAGGACTAGCGATCGGTACCAAGAGACCCAGTACTTC
>TRBV5-4|NA|NA|TRBJ1-1
CASSSLRRDDGTEAFF
TGTGCCAGCAGCTCCCTTCGAAGAGATGATGGCACTGAAGCTTTCTTT
>TRBV11-3|TRBD2|NA|TRBJ2-1
CASSPPGVGVGGSNEQFF
TGTGCCAGCAGCCCACCGGGGGTTGGGGTAGGCGGGAGCAATGAGCAGTTCTTC
>TRBV7-9|NA|NA|TRBJ1-1
CASTSPFSGTEAFF
TGTGCCAGCACCTCCCCGTTTTCGGGCACTGAAGCTTTCTTT
>TRBV28|NA|NA|TRBJ2-4
CASSLTGKIQYF
TGTGCCAGCAGCCTCACAGGAAAGATTCAGTACTTC
>TRBV28|TRBD1|NA|TRBJ1-1
CASTLGTVLNTEAFF
TGTGCCAGCACCTTAGGGACAGTATTGAACACTGAAGCTTTCTTT
>TRBV4-1|NA|NA|TRBJ2-7
CASSQDLHFYEQYF
TGCGCCAGCAGCCAAGATTTACATTTCTACGAGCAGTACTTC
>TRBV3-1/TRBV3-2|TRBD1|NA|TRBJ1-2
CASSQVSSRGYYGYTF
TGTGCCAGCAGCCAAGTTAGTAGCAGGGGGTACTATGGCTACACCTTC
>TRBV19|TRBD1|NA|TRBJ1-1
CASSIIDRGLTEAFF
TGTGCCAGTAGTATAATTGACAGGGGGCTCACTGAAGCTTTCTTT
>TRBV7-8|TRBD2|NA|TRBJ2-3
CASSLPSGGSHF
TGTGCCAGCAGCCTCCCTAGCGGGGGGTCCCATTTT
>TRBV30|TRBD2|few|TRBJ2-1
CAWSTPSGGANEQFF
TGTGCCTGGAGTACGCCTAGCGGGGGGGCTAATGAGCAGTTCTTC
>TRBV18|NA|few|TRBJ2-1
CASSLGTSNEQFF
TGTGCCAGCTCACTCGGGACAAGTAATGAGCAGTTCTTC
>TRBV10-3|NA|NA|TRBJ1-5
CAIRETDNQPQHF
TGTGCCATCAGAGAGACAGACAATCAGCCCCAGCATTTT
>TRBV7-3|TRBD2|once|TRBJ2-1
CASSLLGGRDEQFF
TGTGCCAGCAGCTTACTTGGGGGGAGGGATGAGCAGTTCTTC
>TRBV7-3|TRBD2|NA|TRBJ2-3
CASSTASGTTDTQYF
TGTGCCAGCAGCACCGCTAGCGGCACCACAGATACGCAGTATTTT
>TRBV4-1|NA|NA|TRBJ1-3
CASSQDGSSGNTIYF
TGCGCCAGCAGCCAAGACGGCTCTAGTGGAAACACCATATATTTT
>TRBV7-2|NA|NA|TRBJ2-3
CASRQRDTSTDTQYF
TGTGCCAGCCGCCAGCGGGACACTAGCACAGATACGCAGTATTTT
>TRBV4-1|NA|NA|TRBJ2-3
CASSQDGLASPTDTQYF
TGCGCCAGCAGCCAAGATGGCCTAGCGAGCCCCACAGATACGCAGTATTTT
>TRBV19|TRBD1|NA|TRBJ1-5
CASSSPRDRGRIYSNQPQHF
TGTGCCAGTAGTTCCCCACGGGACAGGGGGCGCATCTATAGCAATCAGCCCCAGCATTTT
>TRBV30|NA|NA|TRBJ1-3
CAWSWGGGAGNTIYF
TGTGCCTGGAGTTGGGGGGGCGGAGCTGGAAACACCATATATTTT
>TRBV29-1|TRBD1|NA|TRBJ1-2
CSVGQGVYGYTF
TGCAGCGTTGGACAGGGGGTATATGGCTACACCTTC
>TRBV27|NA|NA|TRBJ1-2
CASSEGHRDGYTF
TGTGCCAGCAGTGAAGGCCACAGGGATGGCTACACCTTC
>TRBV6-2/TRBV6-3|TRBD1|NA|TRBJ2-2
CASSKGGGQGDTGELFF
TGTGCCAGCAGTAAAGGTGGAGGACAGGGGGATACCGGGGAGCTGTTTTTT
>TRBV30|NA|once|TRBJ2-7
CAWSRASQNEQYF
TGTGCCTGGAGTCGGGCTAGCCAGAACGAGCAGTACTTC
>TRBV18|NA|NA|TRBJ1-2
CASSPDRFYGYTF
TGTGCCAGCTCACCGGACAGATTCTATGGCTACACCTTC
>TRBV5-4|NA|NA|TRBJ1-4
CASSEYSGTNEKLFF
TGTGCCAGCAGCGAGTACAGTGGGACTAATGAAAAACTGTTTTTT
>TRBV7-8|NA|NA|TRBJ1-2
CASSSTGTYGYTF
TGTGCCAGCAGCTCAACAGGGACCTATGGCTACACCTTC
>TRBV11-2|TRBD2|NA|TRBJ2-3
CASSLATSGGAWDTQYF
TGTGCCAGCAGCTTAGCGACTAGCGGGGGGGCCTGGGATACGCAGTATTTT
>TRBV2|TRBD1|NA|TRBJ1-2
CASTRDRGNYGYTF
TGTGCCAGCACGAGGGACAGGGGCAACTATGGCTACACCTTC
>TRBV10-3|NA|NA|TRBJ2-3
CAISGSTDTQYF
TGTGCCATCTCAGGGAGCACAGATACGCAGTATTTT
>TRBV7-8|TRBD1|NA|TRBJ1-5
CASSLNTGAPGPQHF
TGTGCCAGCAGCTTAAATACAGGGGCCCCCGGGCCCCAGCATTTT
>TRBV28|NA|NA|TRBJ2-1
CASSPLFPDEQFF
TGTGCCAGCAGTCCCCTCTTCCCGGATGAGCAGTTCTTC
>TRBV6-5|TRBD1|NA|TRBJ2-7
CASSTGTGSYEQYF
TGTGCCAGCAGTACCGGGACAGGCTCCTACGAGCAGTACTTC
>TRBV7-9|NA|NA|TRBJ2-3
CASSLEATWADTQYF
TGTGCCAGCAGCTTAGAGGCGACTTGGGCAGATACGCAGTATTTT
>TRBV7-8|NA|NA|TRBJ1-5
CASSQRRDGSNQPQHF
TGTGCCAGCAGCCAAAGGAGGGACGGGAGCAATCAGCCCCAGCATTTT
>TRBV27|TRBD1|NA|TRBJ1-1
CASSLGQGGVGAFF
TGTGCCAGCAGTTTAGGACAGGGTGGGGTGGGAGCTTTCTTT